The source of this TCR beta chain is a study of human T cells and chemical hapten exposure. Whole-study context: Per-sample TCR yield variation was attributed mainly to small pooled library volume differences. Study-level findings and limits: Sensitization with DPC brought no change to TCRs above 1 in 1000 in frequency.

Germline V gene sequence: CDR1 MNHNS, CDR2 SASEGT. Losses at the gene ends were 11 bases for V and 3 bases for J; bases not matched to a gene: 6. CDR3 length equals 12 residues. This clonotype was counted at least ten times. Its specificity is unknown. Time point indicated: healthy volunteer bleed at 2 weeks. The template was total RNA from unfractionated whole blood. Individual cDNA molecules received unique molecular identifiers in the library. Per the original data handling: Samples ranged from about 23,224 to 690,600 TCRs, with a median of roughly 93,000. Each CDR3 protein is one row after TCRdb ran MiXCR on the RACE reads. These V and J calls rely on TCRdb rather than the paper's analysis. Found here are 130,000 or so distinct CDR3 sequences, around 8.3% of them singletons; the top ten hold 1.5% to 2%.

The sequencing sample was made of whole blood. The source of this sequence is a male donor in good health. Some clones in this sample may be carry-over from other donors' samples. The V gene is TRBV6-1, the J gene TRBJ2-7; 8 nucleotides agree with TRBD1. The CDR3 DNA sequence: TGTGCCTCAACGGGACAGGTCTACGAGCAGTACTTC. Encoded protein: CASTGQVYEQYF.